The 31 T cell receptor beta chains below come from one sample, sequenced in a study of T cells in Graves' hyperthyroidism and ophthalmopathy. Authors of the study amplified TCR beta CDR3 regions from RNA transcripts. The primer set for the first-round RT-PCR of the TCR CDR3 was HTBI. TCRdb fed the multiplex PCR reads into MiXCR, producing one record per CDR3 protein. The sample shows fewer than 400,000 distinct CDR3 sequences, 15% to 20% of them seen only once. The sequenced material came from blood. The receptors derive from a man aged 25 to 40 with Graves' hyperthyroidism.

Details on this clonotype: One base away lies a much larger clone, so this may be a sequencing read error. V is TRBV20-1 and J is TRBJ2-5, with TRBD1 identical over 9 bases. This CDR3 is built from 15 residues. Germline values: CDR1 DFQATT, CDR2 SNEGSKA (reference sequence). Trimming cost V 5 bases and J 5 bases; bases outside gene matches: 12. In DNA, the CDR3 is TGCAGTGCTCGGACAGGGGTTCAGGGGTATGAGACCCAGTACTTC. Its translation: CSARTGVQGYETQYF.

This clonotype was seen ten or more times. The chain uses TRBV27 and TRBJ2-1; TRBD2 matches at 9 bases. Germline loops: CDR1 MNHEY, CDR2 SMNVEV (reference sequence). The CDR3 length is 17 residues. The junction had 9 bases not matched to a gene; V was cut back by 4 bases and J by 2 bases. This CDR3 reads CASSSYLAGKTYNEQFF. The DNA of the CDR3 is TGTGCCAGCAGTTCCTACCTAGCGGGGAAGACCTACAATGAGCAGTTCTTC.

The rearrangement uses TRBV7-9 and TRBJ1-1; 7 bases are a match to TRBD1. The junction had 9 bases not matched to a gene; V was cut back by 4 bases and J by 1 base. Germline lookup yields CDR1 SEHNR and CDR2 FQNEAQ (reference sequence). There are 16 residues in the CDR3. In nucleotides, the CDR3 is TGTGCCAGCAGCTCAGGGTTGGACAGGACGAACACTGAAGCTTTCTTT. This encodes CASSSGLDRTNTEAFF.

The rearrangement uses TRBV6-2 or TRBV6-3 and TRBJ2-2, with TRBD2 matching 9 bases. Germline V gene sequence: CDR1 MNHEY, CDR2 SVGEGT. V shed 6 bases, J shed 5 bases, and the junction held 10 bases outside the gene matches. This CDR3 contains 16 residues. CDR3 in amino acids: CASSRETSGITGELFF. In DNA, the CDR3 is TGTGCCAGCAGCCGGGAGACTAGCGGAATAACCGGGGAGCTGTTTTTT.

This chain joins TRBV5-1 and TRBJ2-7, with 8 bases fitting TRBD1. Germline V gene lookup returns CDR1 SGHRS and CDR2 YFSETQ. CDR3 length equals 14 residues. The V segment lost 1 base and the J segment 7 bases; nucleotides outside the gene matches: 7. CDR3 in amino acids: CASSLQQGAREQYF. The DNA of the CDR3 is TGCGCCAGCAGCTTGCAGCAGGGGGCCAGGGAGCAGTACTTC.

The CDR3 sequence: CSARTSGRETQYF. In DNA form, the CDR3 reads TGCAGTGCTAGAACTAGCGGGAGAGAGACCCAGTACTTC. The chain recombines TRBV20-1 with TRBJ2-5; 11 bases agree with TRBD2. The junction had 0 bases not matched to a gene; V was cut back by 2 bases and J by 4 bases. CDR1 DFQATT and CDR2 SNEGSKA come from the germline V gene (reference sequence). The CDR3 consists of 13 residues.

The chain links TRBV3-1 to TRBJ2-4; TRBD2 is a possible D gene (6 bases). This CDR3 is built from 15 residues. Germline CDR1 and CDR2: LGHDT and YNNKEL (reference sequence). Trimming stripped 2 bases from V and 6 bases from J, with 14 bases between. CDR3 in amino acids: CASSQYRELGNIQYF. CDR3 in DNA: TGTGCCAGCAGCCAATACCGGGAGTTGGGAAACATTCAGTACTTC.

A word on this clonotype: At one of its ends the junction is not consistent with the germline gene, which may arise from a read error. The CDR3 DNA is TGCGCCAGCAGCCAGAGGACTAGCGGGAGTAATGAGCAGTTCTTC. Protein: CASSQRTSGSNEQFF. V gene TRBV7-3 combines with J gene TRBJ2-1, with 13 bases aligning to TRBD2. The CDR3 sequence is 15 residues long. Germline V CDR1 and CDR2: SGHTA, FQGTGA.

This clonotype appeared a few times. The rearrangement links TRBV10-3 to TRBJ2-6; no clear D. Germline CDR1 ENHRY, CDR2 SYGVKD. The CDR3 contains 13 residues. Trimming pared 7 bases from V and 0 bases from J, leaving 4 bases between. The CDR3 is CAITSSGANVLTF. Here the CDR3 DNA reads TGTGCCATCACGAGCTCTGGGGCCAACGTCCTGACTTTC.

V usage is TRBV3-1 and J usage is TRBJ1-6; 7 nucleotides align to TRBD1. J was trimmed by 12 bases and V by 4 bases; bases with no gene match: 9. This CDR3 has 14 amino acids. CDR1 LGHDT and CDR2 YNNKEL come from the germline V gene (reference sequence). The CDR3 here is CASSPGGGNRPLHF. CDR3 sequence (DNA): TGTGCCAGCAGCCCAGGGGGGGGGAATCGACCCCTCCACTTT.

This clonotype was picked up a small number of times. This chain joins TRBV19 and TRBJ2-3; D is unresolved. Germline V gives CDR1 LNHDA, CDR2 SQIVND (reference sequence). This CDR3 contains 12 residues. Between the trimmed V and J ends, which lost 3 bases and 2 bases, there was a span of 3 bases. This CDR3 is CASSIYTDTQYF. CDR3 nucleotides: TGTGCCAGTAGTATCTACACAGATACGCAGTATTTT.

This clonotype was detected ten times or more. This CDR3 reads CASSDSTGYNEQFF. For the CDR3, the DNA is TGTGCCAGCAGTGACTCGACAGGCTACAATGAGCAGTTCTTC. The chain is built from TRBV6-4 and TRBJ2-1; tentatively, D is TRBD1 (6 bases). V lost 0 bases and J lost 3, with 6 bases in between. There are 14 residues in the CDR3. CDR1 is MRHNA, CDR2 SNTAGT, per germline.

There are many counts of this clonotype. V and J are TRBV12-3 or TRBV12-4 and TRBJ2-7; D ambiguous. The CDR3 runs 14 residues. With 5 bases removed from V and 3 bases from J, the gap between germline ends came to 14 bases. CDR3: CASSPEPSNYEQYF. The CDR3 DNA follows: TGTGCCAGCAGTCCGGAGCCGTCGAACTACGAGCAGTACTTC.

This clonotype was counted at least ten times. Written as DNA, the CDR3 is TGTGCCAGCAGTGAACAGCCACCAAATGAAAAACTGTTTTTT. It is translated as CASSEQPPNEKLFF. This rearrangement joins TRBV2 to TRBJ1-4; D is undetermined. CDR1 is SNHLY, CDR2 FYNNEI, per germline. This CDR3 comprises 14 residues. The ends were cut back, 2 bases at V and 5 bases at J, with 9 bases in the middle.

CDR3 sequence: CASSVVQGEDTQYF. Here the CDR3 DNA reads TGTGCCAGCAGCGTAGTACAGGGGGAGGATACGCAGTATTTT. This chain uses TRBV9 with TRBJ2-3; 8 nucleotides agree with TRBD1. Per the germline V gene, CDR1 is SGDLS and CDR2 is YYNGEE. V was pared by 0 bases and J by 6 bases, with 3 bases of the junction left unmatched. This CDR3 spans 14 amino acids. Complete variable domain (other parts from reference TRBV9 and TRBJ2-3): DSGVTQTPKHLITATGQRVTLRCSPRSGDLSVYWYQQSLDQGLQFLIQYYNGEERAKGNILERFSAQQFPDLHSELNLSSLELGDSALYFCASSVVQGEDTQYFGPGTRLTVL.

This clonotype showed up many times. V is TRBV30 and J is TRBJ1-1; D remains ambiguous. CDR3 length: 12 residues. Per the germline V gene, CDR1 is GTSNPN and CDR2 is SVGIG (reference sequence). V lost 3 bases to trimming and J lost 5 bases, with 10 bases between them. The CDR3: CAWSVTWTEAFF. CDR3 DNA sequence: TGTGCCTGGAGCGTCACCTGGACTGAAGCTTTCTTT.

This clonotype showed up many times. This chain links TRBV11-1 with TRBJ2-1; TRBD2 aligns across 11 bases. This CDR3 is 15 amino acids long. From germline, CDR1 is SGHAT and CDR2 FQDESV (reference sequence). V lost 5 bases to trimming and J lost 5 bases; unmatched junction nucleotides: 5. CDR3 region: CASSILAGVDNEQFF. The CDR3 coding sequence is TGTGCCAGCAGCATACTAGCGGGAGTCGACAATGAGCAGTTCTTC. The variable domain in full, with the rest retrieved from reference TRBV11-1 and TRBJ2-1, is EAEVAQSPRYKITEKSQAVAFWCDPISGHATLYWYRQILGQGPELLVQFQDESVVDDSQLPKDRFSAERLKGVDSTLKIQPAELGDSAMYLCASSILAGVDNEQFFGPGTRLTVL.

This chain links TRBV29-1 with TRBJ2-2; D ambiguous. The germline CDR1 and CDR2 sequences are SQVTM and ANQGSEA. The CDR3 sequence is 14 residues long. Deletions cut 7 bases from V and 0 bases from J, with 12 bases between. CDR3: CSAFVGTNTGELFF. CDR3 in DNA: TGCAGCGCCTTTGTCGGTACGAACACCGGGGAGCTGTTTTTT.

This clonotype was seen many times. The chain carries TRBV12-3 or TRBV12-4 and TRBJ2-2, with TRBD1 matching 10 bases. V dropped 3 bases and J dropped 3; count of bases not matched to a gene: 4. CDR3 length: 16 amino acids. CDR3 loop: CASSFRQGADTGELFF. The CDR3 nucleotides read TGTGCCAGCAGTTTCCGACAGGGGGCGGACACCGGGGAGCTGTTTTTT.

This sequence joins TRBV5-6 and TRBJ1-4; maybe TRBD1 (6 bases). The V and J ends lost 4 bases and 8 bases respectively, with 12 bases between them. CDR3 length: 13 residues. Germline CDR1 is SGHDT and CDR2 is YYEEEE. The CDR3 DNA sequence: TGTGCCAGCAGCCACGGGGGCGAGGAAAAACTGTTTTTT. Protein: CASSHGGEEKLFF.

This clonotype was observed at least ten times. J is TRBJ2-2 and V is TRBV6-1, with D tentatively TRBD2 (5 bases). The CDR3 covers 13 residues. Trimming shortened V by 7 bases and J by 7 bases, and 13 bases separated the two germline ends. Germline V gene lookup returns CDR1 MNHNS and CDR2 SASEGT. The CDR3 loop reads CASTWTGFGELFF. CDR3 DNA: TGTGCCAGCACTTGGACTGGCTTCGGGGAGCTGTTTTTT.

Comments on this clonotype: One base away lies a much larger clone, so this may be a sequencing read error. The gene calls are TRBV20-1 and TRBJ1-1; tentatively, D is TRBD1 (6 bases). The CDR3 covers 14 residues. The V gene's germline CDR1 is DFQATT and CDR2 SNEGSKA (reference sequence). The CDR3 bases are TGCAGTGCTAGACGCGGGGGCATGAACACTGAAGGTTTCTTT. It translates to CSARRGGMNTEGFF.

The table lists this clonotype with many counts. The chain links TRBV11-3 to TRBJ2-5; a weak D match, TRBD2 (7 bases). The CDR3 runs to 15 residues. The V gene lost 2 bases and the J gene lost 6 bases, with 16 bases spanning the gap. From germline, CDR1 is SGHNT and CDR2 YENEEA. CDR3 DNA: TGTGCCAGCAGCTTAACCGCTGGGGGGGGGCAGACCCAGTACTTC. It translates to CASSLTAGGGQTQYF.

The chain recombines TRBV30 with TRBJ1-6; tentatively, D is TRBD1 (5 bases). Trimming cost V 2 bases and J 4 bases, with 18 bases left between them. The length of the CDR3 is 17 residues. Germline V CDR1 and CDR2: GTSNPN, SVGIG (reference sequence). The CDR3 here is CAWSPPIGAGYNSPLHF. In DNA form, the CDR3 reads TGTGCCTGGAGTCCCCCAATCGGGGCGGGGTATAATTCACCCCTCCACTTT.

This clonotype was observed many times. This chain uses TRBV20-1 with TRBJ1-5, with D hard to call. Germline V lookup: CDR1 DFQATT, CDR2 SNEGSKA (reference sequence). CDR3 size: 14 residues. Trimming took 5 bases from V and 2 from J, leaving 13 bases between them. The chain's CDR3 is CSAGSISGNQPQHF. The CDR3 nucleotides read TGCAGTGCTGGGTCAATTAGCGGCAATCAGCCCCAGCATTTT.

This clonotype was counted a few times. The V call is TRBV4-1, the J call TRBJ2-3; tentative D call: TRBD2 (7 bases). V was clipped by 0 bases and J by 2 bases, with 15 bases between them. The V gene's germline CDR1 is MGHRA and CDR2 YSYEKL. The CDR3 sequence is 17 residues long. The CDR3 coding sequence is TGCGCCAGCAGCCAAGAAGGGGGAGGGATATACACAGATACGCAGTATTTT. Protein: CASSQEGGGIYTDTQYF.

This clonotype has only a few counts. With a much larger clone just one base away, this may be a read error. The chain is built from TRBV24-1 and TRBJ2-1; D uncertain. Germline-derived CDR1 and CDR2 are KGHDR and SFDVKD. V was clipped by 4 bases and J by 8 bases, with 14 bases between them. CDR3 size: 14 residues. This CDR3 is CATSDPPSYDEQFF. The CDR3 DNA reads TGTGCCACCAGTGACCCTCCTAGTTACGATGAGCAGTTCTTC.

This clonotype was observed many times. This rearrangement joins TRBV2 to TRBJ2-7, with D perhaps assigned TRBD1 or TRBD2 (5 bases each). CDR1 and CDR2 (germline): SNHLY, FYNNEI. The V and J ends lost 6 bases and 3 bases respectively, with 15 bases between them. This CDR3 has 14 amino acids. Here the CDR3 reads CASSADGADYEQYF. The CDR3 nucleotides read TGTGCCAGCAGCGCCGACGGGGCGGACTACGAGCAGTACTTC.

This clonotype was seen ten or more times. The chain has TRBV12-3 or TRBV12-4 and TRBJ1-5; TRBD1 is a possible D gene (6 bases). V was pared by 7 bases and J by 6 bases, with 16 bases between. This CDR3 has 14 residues. The CDR3 nucleotides are TGTGCCAGCACTAACAGGGAGACGGGTCAGCCCCAGCATTTT. Protein sequence: CASTNRETGQPQHF.

This clonotype showed up many times. The chain has TRBV20-1 and TRBJ2-7, with 11 bases lining up with TRBD2. CDR1 is DFQATT and CDR2 is SNEGSKA in the germline V gene (reference sequence). The length of the CDR3 is 16 residues. The junction had 10 bases not matched to a gene; V was cut back by 4 bases and J by 2 bases. CDR3 residues: CSATRSGTSGTYEQYF. The CDR3 DNA is TGCAGTGCTACACGCTCCGGGACTAGCGGTACCTACGAGCAGTACTTC.

This clonotype was picked up a small number of times. The chain has TRBV10-3 and TRBJ2-7; a weak D match, TRBD2 (6 bases). Germline V gene sequence: CDR1 ENHRY, CDR2 SYGVKD. Trimming cost V 6 bases and J 2 bases, with 17 bases left between them. This CDR3 has 15 amino acids. CDR3 residues: CAISAGTPDTYEQYF. Written as DNA, the CDR3 is TGTGCCATCAGCGCCGGGACTCCTGATACCTACGAGCAGTACTTC.